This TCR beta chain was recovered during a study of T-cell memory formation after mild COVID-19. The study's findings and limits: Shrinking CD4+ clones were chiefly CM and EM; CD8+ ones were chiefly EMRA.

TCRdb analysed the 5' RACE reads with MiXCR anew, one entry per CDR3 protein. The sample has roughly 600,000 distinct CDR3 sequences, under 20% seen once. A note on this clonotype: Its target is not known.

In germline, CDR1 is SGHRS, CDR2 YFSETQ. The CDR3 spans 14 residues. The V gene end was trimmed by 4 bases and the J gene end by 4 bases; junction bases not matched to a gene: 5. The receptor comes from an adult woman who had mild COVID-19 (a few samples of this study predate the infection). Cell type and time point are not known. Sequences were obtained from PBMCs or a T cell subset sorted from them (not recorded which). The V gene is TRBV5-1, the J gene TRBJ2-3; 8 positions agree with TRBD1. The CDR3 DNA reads TGCGCCAGCAGCCGGGACAGGATCCCAGATACGCAGTATTTT. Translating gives CASSRDRIPDTQYF.